One and the same sample provided the 2 T cell receptor beta chains below, sequenced in a study of Graves' ophthalmopathy and Graves' hyperthyroidism. TCR beta CDR3 amplification used RNA transcripts. First-round RT-PCR with HTBI primers preceded a second-round multiplex PCR. One entry per CDR3 protein results from TCRdb running MiXCR on the multiplex PCR reads. The sample has hundreds of thousands of distinct CDR3 sequences, roughly 41% seen once. Sequencing used peripheral blood. Source of these receptors: an adult man with Graves' ophthalmopathy.

At least ten counts were recorded for this clonotype. V gene TRBV7-8 combines with J gene TRBJ1-5, with 8 positions matching TRBD1. The trim removed 5 bases at V and 7 bases at J, leaving 7 bases unmatched. Germline lookup yields CDR1 SGHVS and CDR2 FQNEAQ. The CDR3 is 14 residues long. In nucleotides, the CDR3 is TGTGCCAGCAGCCCCACAGGGGGTGAACAGCCCCAGCATTTT. This translates into CASSPTGGEQPQHF.

The chain links TRBV11-1 to TRBJ2-7; no clear D gene. V was pared by 5 bases and J by 2 bases, with 10 bases between. This CDR3 region has 13 residues. Germline V gene data show CDR1 as SGHAT and CDR2 as FQDESV (reference sequence). The CDR3 here is CASSVRTPYEQYF. CDR3 bases: TGTGCCAGCAGCGTTAGGACCCCCTACGAGCAGTACTTC.